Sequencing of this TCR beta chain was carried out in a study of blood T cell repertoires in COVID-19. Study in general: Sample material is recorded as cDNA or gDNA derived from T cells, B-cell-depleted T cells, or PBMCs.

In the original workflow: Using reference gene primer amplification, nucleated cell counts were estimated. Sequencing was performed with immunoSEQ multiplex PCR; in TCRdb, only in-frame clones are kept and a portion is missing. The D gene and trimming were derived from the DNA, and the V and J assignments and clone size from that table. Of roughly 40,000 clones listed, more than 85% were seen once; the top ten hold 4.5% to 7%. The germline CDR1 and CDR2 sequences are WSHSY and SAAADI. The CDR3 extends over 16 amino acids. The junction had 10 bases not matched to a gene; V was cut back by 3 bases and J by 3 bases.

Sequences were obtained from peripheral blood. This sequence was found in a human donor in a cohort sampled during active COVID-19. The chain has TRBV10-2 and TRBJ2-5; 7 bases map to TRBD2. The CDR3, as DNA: TGCGCCAGCAGTGATTTACTGGCTAGCGGAAAAGAGACCCAGTACTTC. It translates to CASSDLLASGKETQYF.